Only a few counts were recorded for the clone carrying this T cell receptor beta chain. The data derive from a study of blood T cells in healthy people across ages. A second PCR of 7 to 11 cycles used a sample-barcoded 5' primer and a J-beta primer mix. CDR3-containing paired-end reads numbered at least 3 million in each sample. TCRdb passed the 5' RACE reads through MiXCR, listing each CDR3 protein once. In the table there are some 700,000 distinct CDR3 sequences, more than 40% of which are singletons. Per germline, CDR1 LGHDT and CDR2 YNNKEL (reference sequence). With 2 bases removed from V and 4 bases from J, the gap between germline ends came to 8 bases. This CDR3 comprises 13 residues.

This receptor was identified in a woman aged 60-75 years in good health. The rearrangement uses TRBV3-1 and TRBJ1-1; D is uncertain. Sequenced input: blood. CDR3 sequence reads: CASSQSRFTEAFF. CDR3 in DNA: TGTGCCAGCAGCCAATCCAGGTTCACTGAAGCTTTCTTT. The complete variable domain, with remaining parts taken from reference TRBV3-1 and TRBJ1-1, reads DTAVSQTPKYLVTQMGNDKSIKCEQNLGHDTMYWYKQDSKKFLKIMFSYNNKELIINETVPNRFSPKSPDKAHLNLHINSLELGDSAVYFCASSQSRFTEAFFGQGTRLTVV.